The TCR beta chain described here comes from a study of shared clonotypes between healthy human individuals. CDR1 and CDR2 (germline): SGHAT, FQNNGV. The CDR3 has 14 residues. V dropped 1 base and J dropped 6; count of bases not matched to a gene: 2. Genomic DNA from each subset was divided evenly over several immunoSEQ plates. Clones were read by immunoSEQ multiplex PCR, and TCRdb kept only the in-frame ones, dropping some. The sample includes 2 million to 2.5 million clones, roughly 93% of them seen just once. The receptor was isolated from a man aged 18 to 30 in good health. Some clones in this sample may be carry-over from other donors' samples. V gene TRBV11-2 combines with J gene TRBJ2-7, with 11 positions matching TRBD1. The sample comprised naive CD4+ T cells from PBMCs. Sample subset: CD45RA+ positively selected. CDR3 residues: CASSLGGTGGEQYF. As DNA, the CDR3 is TGTGCCAGCAGCTTAGGAGGGACAGGGGGCGAGCAGTACTTC.